This T cell receptor (beta chain) was documented in a study of shared clonotypes between healthy human individuals. Broader study findings: Naive subsets generally exceeded memory subsets in estimated richness. Sorted-subset sequencing was shown by rarefaction to be incomplete despite large depth.

A word on this clone: Its specificity is unknown.

There are 15 residues in the CDR3. In germline, CDR1 is SGDLS, CDR2 YYNGEE. The V end was cut by 4 bases, the J end by 3 bases, with 16 bases between. Deep-level settings were used for running the assay. Sequenced by immunoSEQ multiplex PCR; TCRdb stores in-frame clones only, minus some. The sample comprises 550,000 to 850,000 clones, approximately 79% of which are singletons, and approximately 1.7% rests with the top ten. The V gene is TRBV9, the J gene TRBJ1-2; the D gene is possibly TRBD1 (5 bases). This receptor was taken from a woman aged 25 to 45 in good health. The sequencing input was memory CD4+ T cells sorted from blood. As for subset: CD45RA-negative fraction. CDR3 protein: CASSPRGAPDYGYTF. The CDR3 DNA follows: TGTGCCAGCAGCCCCCGAGGGGCCCCCGACTATGGCTACACCTTC.